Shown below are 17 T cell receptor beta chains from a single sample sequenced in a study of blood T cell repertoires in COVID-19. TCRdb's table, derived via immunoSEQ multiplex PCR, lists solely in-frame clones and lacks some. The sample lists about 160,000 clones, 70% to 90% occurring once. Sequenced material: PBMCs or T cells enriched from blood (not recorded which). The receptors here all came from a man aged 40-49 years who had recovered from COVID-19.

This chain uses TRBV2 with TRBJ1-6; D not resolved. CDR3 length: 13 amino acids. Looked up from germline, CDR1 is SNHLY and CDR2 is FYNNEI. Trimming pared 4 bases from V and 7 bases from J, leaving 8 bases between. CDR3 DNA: TGTGCCAGCAGTGTTACGGAGAATTCACCCCTCCACTTT. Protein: CASSVTENSPLHF.

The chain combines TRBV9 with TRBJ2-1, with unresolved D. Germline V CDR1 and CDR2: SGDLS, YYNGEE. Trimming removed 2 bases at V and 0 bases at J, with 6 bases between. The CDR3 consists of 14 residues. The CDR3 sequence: CASSVADSYNEQFF. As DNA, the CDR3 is TGTGCCAGCAGCGTGGCGGACTCCTACAATGAGCAGTTCTTC.

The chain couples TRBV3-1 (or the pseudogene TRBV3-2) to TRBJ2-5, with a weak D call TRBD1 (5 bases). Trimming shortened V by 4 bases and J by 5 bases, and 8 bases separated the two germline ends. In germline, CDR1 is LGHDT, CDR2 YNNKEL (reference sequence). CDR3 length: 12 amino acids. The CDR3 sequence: CASSRTTETQYF. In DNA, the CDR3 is TGTGCCAGCAGCCGGACAACCGAGACCCAGTACTTC.

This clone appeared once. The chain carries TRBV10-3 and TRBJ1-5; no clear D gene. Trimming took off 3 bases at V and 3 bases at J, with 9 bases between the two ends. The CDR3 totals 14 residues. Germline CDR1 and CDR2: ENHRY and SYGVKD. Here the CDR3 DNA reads TGTGCCATCAGTGAATTCGACACCAATCAGCCCCAGCATTTT. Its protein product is CAISEFDTNQPQHF.

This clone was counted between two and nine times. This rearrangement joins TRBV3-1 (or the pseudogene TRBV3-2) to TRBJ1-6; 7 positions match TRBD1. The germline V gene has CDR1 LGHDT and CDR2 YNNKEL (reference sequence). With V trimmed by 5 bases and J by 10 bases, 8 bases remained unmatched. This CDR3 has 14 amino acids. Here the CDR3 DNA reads TGTGCCAGCAGCTCCCGACAGGGAGGATCACCCCTCCACTTT. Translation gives CASSSRQGGSPLHF.

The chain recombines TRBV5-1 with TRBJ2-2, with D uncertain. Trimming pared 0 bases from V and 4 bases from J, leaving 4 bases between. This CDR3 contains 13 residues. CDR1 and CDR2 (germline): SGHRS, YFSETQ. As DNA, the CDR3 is TGCGCCAGCAGCTTGGCCTTCACCGGGGAGCTGTTTTTT. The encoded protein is CASSLAFTGELFF.

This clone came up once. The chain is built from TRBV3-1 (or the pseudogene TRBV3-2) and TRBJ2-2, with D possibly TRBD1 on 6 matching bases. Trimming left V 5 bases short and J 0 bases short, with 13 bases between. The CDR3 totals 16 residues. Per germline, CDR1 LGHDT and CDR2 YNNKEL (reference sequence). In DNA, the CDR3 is TGTGCCAGCAGCACCTGGGACAACCCGAACACCGGGGAGCTGTTTTTT. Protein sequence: CASSTWDNPNTGELFF.

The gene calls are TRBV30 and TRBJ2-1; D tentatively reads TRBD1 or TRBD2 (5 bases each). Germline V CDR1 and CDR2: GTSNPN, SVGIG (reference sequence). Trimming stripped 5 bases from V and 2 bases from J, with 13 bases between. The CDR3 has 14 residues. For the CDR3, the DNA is TGTGCCTGGGGGAGCCAGGGCCCCTACAATGAGCAGTTCTTC. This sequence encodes CAWGSQGPYNEQFF.

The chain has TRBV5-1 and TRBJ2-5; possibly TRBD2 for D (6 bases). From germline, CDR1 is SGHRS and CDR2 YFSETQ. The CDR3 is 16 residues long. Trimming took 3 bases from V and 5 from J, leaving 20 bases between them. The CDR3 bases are TGCGCCAGCAGCTCCTCGGCCGGGACGGCGGGGGAGACCCAGTACTTC. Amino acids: CASSSSAGTAGETQYF.

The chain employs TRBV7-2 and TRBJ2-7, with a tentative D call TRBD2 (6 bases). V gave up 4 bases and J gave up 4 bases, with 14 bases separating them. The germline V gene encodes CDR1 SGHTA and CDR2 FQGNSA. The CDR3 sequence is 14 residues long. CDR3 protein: CASSWGLFNYEQYF. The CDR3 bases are TGTGCCAGCAGCTGGGGACTCTTTAATTACGAGCAGTACTTC.

CDR3 DNA: TGCAGCGCAGACAACAGGGTCCATCCCTACGAGCAGTACTTC. This sequence encodes CSADNRVHPYEQYF. The chain couples TRBV29-1 to TRBJ2-7, with a weak D call TRBD1 (6 bases). Germline V CDR1 and CDR2: SQVTM, ANQGSEA. V gave up 7 bases and J gave up 2 bases, with 18 bases separating them. There are 14 residues in the CDR3.

CDR3 in DNA: TGTGCCTGGAGACCAGGGGGGGCCAACGTCCTGACTTTC. It yields the protein CAWRPGGANVLTF. This chain uses TRBV30 with TRBJ2-6; possible D gene TRBD1, 5 bases. Trimming took 3 bases from V and 4 from J, leaving 7 bases between them. The CDR3 has 13 amino acids. Germline-derived CDR1 and CDR2 are GTSNPN and SVGIG (reference sequence).

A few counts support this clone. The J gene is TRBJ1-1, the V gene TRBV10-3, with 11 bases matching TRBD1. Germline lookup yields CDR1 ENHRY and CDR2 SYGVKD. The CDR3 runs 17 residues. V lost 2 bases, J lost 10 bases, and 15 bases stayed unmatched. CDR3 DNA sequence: TGTGCCATCAGTGAGAGGTCGACCGGGACAGGGGGTCGAAGAGCTTTCTTT. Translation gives CAISERSTGTGGRRAFF.

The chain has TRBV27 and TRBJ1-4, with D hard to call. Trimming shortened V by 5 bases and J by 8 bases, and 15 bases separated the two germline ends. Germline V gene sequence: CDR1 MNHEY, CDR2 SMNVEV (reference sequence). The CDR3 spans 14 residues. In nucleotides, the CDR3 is TGTGCCAGCAGTCCCCGTCCGCCGGGGGAAAAACTGTTTTTT. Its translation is CASSPRPPGEKLFF.

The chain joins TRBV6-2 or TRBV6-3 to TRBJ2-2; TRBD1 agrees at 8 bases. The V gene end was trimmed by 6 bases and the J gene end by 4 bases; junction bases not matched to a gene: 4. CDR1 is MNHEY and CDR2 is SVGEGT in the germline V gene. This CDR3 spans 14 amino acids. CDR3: CASSGQGVTGELFF. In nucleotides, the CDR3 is TGTGCCAGCAGCGGACAGGGCGTCACCGGGGAGCTGTTTTTT.

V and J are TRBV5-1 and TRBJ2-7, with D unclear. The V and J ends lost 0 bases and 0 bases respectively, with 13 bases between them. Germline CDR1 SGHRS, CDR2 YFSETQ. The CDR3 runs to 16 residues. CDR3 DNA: TGCGCCAGCAGCTTGGCCTCGGCGGAGAGCTCCTACGAGCAGTACGTC. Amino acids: CASSLASAESSYEQYV.

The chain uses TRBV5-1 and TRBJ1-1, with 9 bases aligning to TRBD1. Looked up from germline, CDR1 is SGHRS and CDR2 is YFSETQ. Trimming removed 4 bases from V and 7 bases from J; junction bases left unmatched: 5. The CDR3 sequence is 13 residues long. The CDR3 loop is CASSLGQGYEAFF. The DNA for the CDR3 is TGCGCCAGCAGCCTAGGACAGGGGTATGAAGCTTTCTTT.